This T cell receptor beta chain is drawn from a study of tissue T cells after allogeneic stem cell transplantation. Study observations and caveats: TCR repertoires tracked anatomic similarity, regardless of disease or transplant status.

TCRbeta CDR3 was sequenced at survey depth with template counts. The table came from immunoSEQ multiplex PCR; TCRdb's copy has only in-frame clones and leaves some out. The sample lists thousands of clones, approximately 49% occurring once. This clone was seen a handful of times. Its antigen is currently unknown. Gene names follow the mouse nomenclature. The CDR3 end is not reached by the read, which stops 1 residue before it; the germline J gene fills it in. The time point was: mouse harvest day 14 after allogeneic transplant. Mouse grafts combined 10^7 T-cell-depleted bone marrow cells with 10^6 splenic CD5+ T cells. Tissues came from B6→BALB/c major-mismatch GVHD mice at day 7 or 14. In germline, CDR1 is SGHND, CDR2 FRSKSL. V lost 6 bases, J lost 4 bases, and 4 bases stayed unmatched. The CDR3 sequence is 13 residues long.

The chain couples TRBV15 to TRBJ2-7; 9 bases align to TRBD2. Specimen: gut tissue. This clonotype originated in a female BALB/c mouse given C57BL/6 T cells with graft-versus-host disease after an allogeneic hematopoietic cell transplant. This CDR3 is CASSPTGGYEQYF. CDR3 DNA, as far as it was read: TGTGCCAGCAGCCCGACTGGGGGTTATGAACAGTAC.